The entry below describes one T cell receptor (beta chain). Its antigen is unidentified. Germline V gene lookup returns CDR1 GTSNPN and CDR2 SVGIG (reference sequence). The ends were cut back, 1 base at V and 0 bases at J, with 10 bases in the middle. The CDR3 loop spans 15 amino acids. These data originate in a study of cytomegalovirus exposure and HLA in healthy donors. The PCR had 60 Vbeta and 13 Jbeta primers. Here immunoSEQ multiplex PCR was the method, and the copy in TCRdb shows in-frame clones only, minus some. The data show 200,000 to 250,000 clones, 65% to 75% seen once. General study results and limits: Excluded were some V segments that proved indistinguishable, including TRBV6-2 and TRBV6-3.

What was sequenced was PBMCs. The chain combines TRBV30 with TRBJ1-5; D gene unclear. The source of this sequence is a woman in her twenties or thirties in good health and CMV-seronegative. This CDR3 is CAWSAPGYSNQPQHF. CDR3 sequence (DNA): TGTGCCTGGAGTGCCCCAGGCTATAGCAATCAGCCCCAGCATTTT.